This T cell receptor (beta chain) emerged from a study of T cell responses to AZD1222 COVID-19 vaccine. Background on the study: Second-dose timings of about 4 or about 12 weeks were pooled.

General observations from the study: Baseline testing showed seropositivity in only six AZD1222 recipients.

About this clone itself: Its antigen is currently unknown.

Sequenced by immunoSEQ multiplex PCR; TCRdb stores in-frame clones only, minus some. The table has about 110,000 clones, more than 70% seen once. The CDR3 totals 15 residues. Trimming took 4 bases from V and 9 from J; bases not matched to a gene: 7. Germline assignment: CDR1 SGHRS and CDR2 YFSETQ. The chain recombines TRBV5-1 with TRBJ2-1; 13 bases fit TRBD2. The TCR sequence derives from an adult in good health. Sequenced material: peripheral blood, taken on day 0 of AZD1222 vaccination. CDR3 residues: CASSIGTSGMGEQFF. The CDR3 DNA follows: TGCGCCAGCAGCATAGGGACTAGCGGGATGGGTGAGCAGTTCTTC.